A single sample gave rise to the 15 T cell receptor beta chains below, sequenced in a study of CD4 and CD8 cells across lung adenocarcinoma regions. MiXCR, run by TCRdb on the PCR reads, gives a single entry per CDR3 protein. The sample includes under 10,000 distinct CDR3 sequences, under 50% of them seen just once. Sequencing was done on a sample of CD8+ T cells from the center of a lung tumor. Source of these receptors: a male donor with lung adenocarcinoma. The CD4 and CD8 labels of this study may be unreliable.

This clonotype appeared a few times. This chain links TRBV7-2 with TRBJ1-2; no reliable D call. V lost 7 bases and J lost 8, with 23 bases in between. CDR1 and CDR2 (germline): SGHTA, FQGNSA. CDR3 length: 15 amino acids. The CDR3 nucleotides read TGTGCCAGCACCACTCAAGTCCCTTTCACGGGCGGCTACACCTTC. This sequence encodes CASTTQVPFTGGYTF.

This clonotype occurred many times. The chain employs TRBV10-1 and TRBJ2-5; 9 bases align to TRBD1. With the DNA end fitting TRBJ2-7 better, the J assignment may be wrong. The CDR3 is 15 residues long. CDR1 and CDR2 from the germline V gene are WNHNN and SYGVQD (reference sequence). CDR3 in amino acids: CASSDRTGATYEQYF. DNA for the CDR3: TGCGCCAGCAGTGATCGGACAGGGGCCACCTACGAGCAGTACTTC.

The chain links TRBV6-5 to TRBJ2-5; no clear D gene. The DNA end favors TRBJ2-7, so the J call may be wrong. Per the germline V gene, CDR1 is MNHEY and CDR2 is SVGAGI. The CDR3 is 14 residues long. The CDR3 spells CASSIDDSSYEQYF. The CDR3 DNA is TGTGCCAGCAGTATCGATGACTCTTCCTACGAGCAGTACTTC.

This chain connects TRBV7-2 to TRBJ2-1, with D possibly TRBD1 on 5 matching bases. Germline-derived CDR1 and CDR2 are SGHTA and FQGNSA. The CDR3 consists of 15 residues. Trimming took 0 bases from V and 3 from J, leaving 9 bases between them. Here the CDR3 reads CASSLAGQGYNEQFF. In DNA, the CDR3 is TGTGCCAGCAGCTTAGCGGGGCAGGGCTACAATGAGCAGTTCTTC.

A remark on this clonotype: At one end, the junction sequence differs from germline, possibly due to a read error. This chain joins TRBV6-1 and TRBJ2-3; a possible D gene is TRBD2 (6 bases). The CDR3 has 16 residues. The germline V gene has CDR1 MNHNS and CDR2 SASEGT. In DNA, the CDR3 is TGTGCCAGCCGTGTCTGGGGGGTGTGTACCAAAGATACGCAGTATTTC. It codes for CASRVWGVCTKDTQYF.

This clonotype was observed a single time. The chain uses TRBV15 and TRBJ2-5; D tentatively reads TRBD1 or TRBD2 (5 bases each). Trimming removed 5 bases at V and 5 bases at J, with 18 bases between. Germline CDR1 LNHNV, CDR2 YYDKDF (reference sequence). The CDR3 sequence is 15 residues long. The CDR3 DNA reads TGTGCCACCAGCCGGAAAAGGGGTTGGGGGGAGACCCAGTACTTC. It translates to CATSRKRGWGETQYF.

The chain links TRBV11-2 to TRBJ2-3, with unresolved D. Trimming took off 5 bases at V and 0 bases at J, with 12 bases between the two ends. The V gene's germline CDR1 is SGHAT and CDR2 FQNNGV. This CDR3 spans 15 amino acids. Here the CDR3 DNA reads TGTGCCAGCAGCCCGTGGCTTTCCAGCACAGATACGCAGTATTTT. Amino acids: CASSPWLSSTDTQYF.

The chain couples TRBV3-1 to TRBJ2-3; possible D gene TRBD2, 6 bases. The germline CDR1 and CDR2 sequences are LGHDT and YNNKEL (reference sequence). With 3 bases removed from V and 3 bases from J, the gap between germline ends came to 19 bases. CDR3 length equals 17 residues. The CDR3 DNA reads as TGTGCCAGCAGCCACCTATCAGCGGGCAGGCTGACAGATACGCAGTATTTT. This encodes CASSHLSAGRLTDTQYF.

This clonotype occurred many times. V and J are TRBV4-1 and TRBJ2-7; 10 bases are shared with TRBD2. Per the germline V gene, CDR1 is MGHRA and CDR2 is YSYEKL. Germline trimming cut 5 bases from V and 0 bases from J; bases unmatched to any gene: 7. The CDR3 contains 16 residues. The CDR3: CASSLTSGSSSYEQYF. The CDR3 DNA is TGCGCCAGCAGCTTGACTAGCGGGTCTAGCTCCTACGAGCAGTACTTC.

The chain recombines TRBV6-1 with TRBJ2-4; 9 bases agree with TRBD2. The CDR3 has 15 amino acids. Germline lookup yields CDR1 MNHNS and CDR2 SASEGT. The J segment lost 6 bases and the V segment lost 6 bases, leaving 9 bases of the junction unmatched. The CDR3: CASSLSGSGGNIQYF. The CDR3 region has the DNA TGTGCCAGCAGCCTTAGCGGGAGTGGGGGAAACATTCAGTACTTC.

This CDR3 reads CASSYSNPGAAEQYF. The DNA for the CDR3 is TGTGCCAGCAGTTACTCCAACCCGGGAGCGGCCGAGCAGTACTTC. The chain is built from TRBV6-5 and TRBJ2-7; D is perhaps TRBD2 (6 bases). The germline gives CDR1 MNHEY, CDR2 SVGAGI. The CDR3 is 15 residues long. V lost 0 bases to trimming and J lost 6 bases, with 15 bases between them.

This clonotype has only a few counts. This chain uses TRBV6-1 with TRBJ2-1; D gene unclear. Trimming pared 7 bases from V and 3 bases from J, leaving 4 bases between. CDR1 is MNHNS, CDR2 SASEGT, per germline. The CDR3 is made up of 11 amino acids. The CDR3 here is CASTGYNEQFF. Written as DNA, the CDR3 is TGTGCCAGCACGGGCTACAATGAGCAGTTCTTC.

This clonotype was seen many times. The chain has TRBV4-1 and TRBJ2-2, with unresolved D. The V gene lost 2 bases and the J gene lost 10 bases, with 8 bases spanning the gap. Germline CDR1 is MGHRA and CDR2 is YSYEKL. The CDR3 sequence is 12 residues long. In nucleotides, the CDR3 is TGCGCCAGCAGCCAAAGAACGGAGGAGCTGTTTTTT. Its translation is CASSQRTEELFF.

This clonotype was observed at least ten times. V and J are TRBV11-1 and TRBJ1-2; 7 bases align to TRBD1. V gave up 5 bases and J gave up 4 bases; unmatched junction bases: 10. Germline-derived CDR1 and CDR2 are SGHAT and FQDESV (reference sequence). The length of the CDR3 is 15 residues. This chain's CDR3 is CASSTGTALGYGYTF. The CDR3, as DNA: TGTGCCAGCAGCACAGGGACAGCGCTCGGCTATGGCTACACCTTC.

This clonotype appeared a few times. The chain has TRBV3-1 and TRBJ1-2, with D hard to call. The CDR3 loop spans 13 amino acids. Germline assignment: CDR1 LGHDT and CDR2 YNNKEL (reference sequence). V was pared by 5 bases and J by 8 bases, with 15 bases between. DNA of the CDR3: TGTGCCAGCAGCGAACCACCCCCTGGGGGCTACACCTTC. Amino acids: CASSEPPPGGYTF.